A single sample is the source of the 31 T cell receptor beta chains below, sequenced in a study of cytomegalovirus exposure and HLA in healthy donors. Libraries were prepared by immunoSEQ multiplex PCR; TCRdb keeps only in-frame clonotypes and omits some of them. This sample has tens of thousands of clones; under 95% occur once, and the top ten carry approximately 3.8%. Material for sequencing was PBMCs. These receptors were collected from a woman aged 30 to 39 in good health and CMV-seronegative.

The genes are TRBV10-3 and TRBJ1-2; a weak D match, TRBD1 (6 bases). This CDR3 has 14 amino acids. V dropped 2 bases and J dropped 4 bases, with 11 bases sitting between them. Per the germline V gene, CDR1 is ENHRY and CDR2 is SYGVKD. The DNA of the CDR3 is TGTGCCATCAGTGAGAACGCGGACAGCTATGGCTACACCTTC. This gives the protein CAISENADSYGYTF.

V gene TRBV5-1 combines with J gene TRBJ1-4; TRBD1 matches at 7 bases. Germline trimming cut 0 bases from V and 1 base from J; bases unmatched to any gene: 3. Looked up from germline, CDR1 is SGHRS and CDR2 is YFSETQ. This CDR3 has 16 residues. The CDR3 sequence: CASSLGQGITNEKLFF. As DNA, the CDR3 is TGCGCCAGCAGCTTGGGACAGGGTATAACTAATGAAAAACTGTTTTTT.

The V and J genes are TRBV27 and TRBJ1-4; TRBD1 matches at 7 bases. CDR1 is MNHEY, CDR2 SMNVEV, per germline (reference sequence). The CDR3 runs to 15 residues. V gave up 5 bases and J gave up 4 bases; unmatched junction bases: 7. The CDR3 DNA reads TGTGCCAGCAGTCTTAGGGGGCAGGGTAATGAAAAACTGTTTTTT. Its protein product is CASSLRGQGNEKLFF.

This chain connects TRBV9 to TRBJ2-7; 7 nucleotides match TRBD1. Germline V gene data show CDR1 as SGDLS and CDR2 as YYNGEE. The CDR3 sequence is 14 residues long. The V segment lost 3 bases and the J segment 3 bases; nucleotides outside the gene matches: 6. The CDR3 nucleotides are TGTGCCAGCAGCGCTGACAGGGTCGGCTACGAGCAGTACTTC. Translation gives CASSADRVGYEQYF.

The chain is built from TRBV4-1 and TRBJ2-7, with TRBD1 matching 9 bases. CDR3 size: 17 residues. The V gene end was trimmed by 3 bases and the J gene end by 5 bases; junction bases not matched to a gene: 14. Germline V gene data show CDR1 as MGHRA and CDR2 as YSYEKL. The CDR3 spells CASSQPYRGRPPHEQYF. The DNA of the CDR3 is TGCGCCAGCAGCCAGCCCTACAGGGGGCGCCCACCCCACGAGCAGTACTTC.

The J gene is TRBJ1-1, the V gene TRBV18, with a weak D call TRBD1 (5 bases). This CDR3 is built from 14 residues. Germline V CDR1 and CDR2: KGHSH, LQKENI. V was clipped by 6 bases and J by 5 bases, with 16 bases between them. The CDR3 DNA reads as TGTGCCAGCTCCCCAAAAGGGGTAGGGACTGAAGCTTTCTTT. As protein: CASSPKGVGTEAFF.

This chain connects TRBV4-3 to TRBJ1-2; the D gene is possibly TRBD1 (5 bases). This CDR3 is built from 14 residues. CDR1 is LGHNA and CDR2 is YSLEER in the germline V gene. The V and J ends lost 2 bases and 8 bases respectively, with 15 bases between them. This CDR3 reads CASSQNQGLGGYTF. The CDR3 bases are TGCGCCAGCAGCCAAAACCAGGGTTTAGGCGGCTACACCTTC.

The V call is TRBV6-1, the J call TRBJ2-7; weak D call: TRBD1 (6 bases). CDR1 is MNHNS, CDR2 SASEGT, per germline. The CDR3 sequence is 15 residues long. V was trimmed by 4 bases and J by 2 bases, leaving 15 bases between them. The DNA of the CDR3 is TGTGCCAGCAGTGGTTCAAGGACAGCTACCTACGAGCAGTACTTC. Translating gives CASSGSRTATYEQYF.

DNA of the CDR3: TGTGCCAGCAGCCCCCTAGGCGCTGAAGCTTTCTTT. As protein: CASSPLGAEAFF. This chain links TRBV6-5 with TRBJ1-1; D gene ambiguous. The CDR3 runs to 12 residues. Germline lookup yields CDR1 MNHEY and CDR2 SVGAGI. V lost 6 bases, J lost 6 bases, and 11 bases lay in between.

DNA for the CDR3: TGTGCCAGCAGCTTTGGCCAGGGGACCTACGAGCAGTACTTC. It yields the protein CASSFGQGTYEQYF. The genes are TRBV5-6 and TRBJ2-7, with D possibly TRBD1 on 6 matching bases. V was trimmed by 2 bases and J by 2 bases, leaving 11 bases between them. This CDR3 has 14 residues. Germline V gene data show CDR1 as SGHDT and CDR2 as YYEEEE.

V and J are TRBV7-3 and TRBJ2-1, with TRBD1 matching over 9 bases. The CDR3 spans 15 residues. V lost 4 bases to trimming and J lost 9 bases; unmatched junction nucleotides: 10. Germline V CDR1 and CDR2: SGHTA, FQGTGA. The CDR3 coding sequence is TGTGCCAGCAGCTCGGTGGACAGGGGTAACGGTGAGCAGTTCTTC. This sequence encodes CASSSVDRGNGEQFF.

The chain links TRBV7-9 to TRBJ1-6, with 8 bases lining up with TRBD1. The CDR3 runs 12 residues. Germline CDR1 and CDR2: SEHNR and FQNEAQ (reference sequence). V shed 5 bases, J shed 15 bases, and the junction held 6 bases outside the gene matches. CDR3 sequence: CASSLSGQVLHF. The CDR3 coding sequence is TGTGCCAGCAGCCTCTCGGGACAGGTCCTCCACTTT.

This chain joins TRBV2 and TRBJ2-3, with TRBD2 identical over 8 bases. The CDR3 runs to 16 residues. The germline V gene encodes CDR1 SNHLY and CDR2 FYNNEI. The V gene end was trimmed by 7 bases and the J gene end by 2 bases; junction bases not matched to a gene: 11. In nucleotides, the CDR3 is TGTGCCAGCAAGCGACTCGGGGGGGGCCCCACAGATACGCAGTATTTT. It encodes CASKRLGGGPTDTQYF.

The V gene is TRBV19, the J gene TRBJ2-1, with a weak D call TRBD2 (6 bases). Trimming removed 3 bases from V and 7 bases from J, with 13 bases in between. The germline V gene has CDR1 LNHDA and CDR2 SQIVND (reference sequence). This CDR3 region has 14 residues. This CDR3 reads CASSMRLRGNEQFF. CDR3 nucleotide sequence: TGTGCCAGTAGTATGCGTTTACGGGGGAATGAGCAGTTCTTC.

V is TRBV5-1 and J is TRBJ1-1, with 8 positions matching TRBD1. The germline gives CDR1 SGHRS, CDR2 YFSETQ. V trimming: 0 bases; J trimming: 1 base; junction bases outside the gene matches: 2. This CDR3 contains 15 residues. The CDR3 DNA follows: TGCGCCAGCAGCTTGGGTGACAGGGGGAACACTGAAGCTTTCTTT. Its protein is CASSLGDRGNTEAFF.

V is TRBV7-9 and J is TRBJ1-1, with no clear D. Trimming removed 7 bases at V and 0 bases at J, with 12 bases between. This CDR3 is built from 14 residues. Looked up from germline, CDR1 is SEHNR and CDR2 is FQNEAQ (reference sequence). The CDR3 sequence: CASTTMAMNTEAFF. The CDR3 DNA sequence: TGTGCCAGCACCACTATGGCCATGAACACTGAAGCTTTCTTT.

The chain joins TRBV28 to TRBJ2-5; TRBD1 aligns across 8 bases. CDR3 length: 15 residues. The ends lost 6 bases at V and 4 bases at J; junction bases unmatched: 10. Germline V gene sequence: CDR1 MDHEN, CDR2 SYDVKM. CDR3 sequence reads: CASSNFRGRGETQYF. The CDR3 DNA reads TGTGCCAGCAGCAACTTCAGGGGGCGAGGAGAGACCCAGTACTTC.

This chain links TRBV11-2 with TRBJ2-3, with 8 bases lining up with TRBD1. The CDR3 length is 18 residues. Germline CDR1 and CDR2: SGHAT and FQNNGV. The trim removed 2 bases at V and 1 base at J, leaving 11 bases unmatched. The CDR3 nucleotides read TGTGCCAGCAGCTTAAACCCTCGGACAGGGCTCCGCACAGATACGCAGTATTTT. Its protein product is CASSLNPRTGLRTDTQYF.

The chain combines TRBV6-1 with TRBJ1-2; D gene ambiguous. Germline lookup yields CDR1 MNHNS and CDR2 SASEGT. There are 12 residues in the CDR3. Trimming took 6 bases from V and 5 from J, leaving 10 bases between them. The DNA for the CDR3 is TGTGCCAGCAGCTCTGACGGGTATGGCTACACCTTC. Its translation: CASSSDGYGYTF.

V is TRBV4-3 and J is TRBJ2-5; D possibly corresponds to TRBD1 (5 bases). This CDR3 has 15 residues. Trimming removed 0 bases at V and 4 bases at J, with 12 bases between. Germline V CDR1 and CDR2: LGHNA, YSLEER. CDR3 protein: CASSQEHDSRETQYF. The CDR3 DNA follows: TGCGCCAGCAGCCAAGAGCACGACAGTAGAGAGACCCAGTACTTC.

This clone appeared a few times. CDR3 nucleotides: TGTGCCAGCAGCCATGCAGGGGGGAGCAATCAGCCCCAGCATTTT. Residues: CASSHAGGSNQPQHF. The chain recombines TRBV16 with TRBJ1-5; 7 bases match TRBD1. This CDR3 spans 15 amino acids. The V segment lost 3 bases and the J segment 1 base; nucleotides outside the gene matches: 3. CDR1 KGHSY and CDR2 FQNENV come from the germline V gene.

J is TRBJ2-6 and V is TRBV4-1; 11 bases fit TRBD1. The V and J ends lost 4 bases and 10 bases, in that order; junction bases with no gene match: 9. Germline V gene data show CDR1 as MGHRA and CDR2 as YSYEKL. The CDR3 has 16 amino acids. In nucleotides, the CDR3 is TGCGCCAGCAGCCGACCGGGACAGGGGGATCGTAACGTCCTGACTTTC. Protein sequence: CASSRPGQGDRNVLTF.

CDR3 sequence reads: CASSSGRPSYNEQFF. The CDR3 nucleotides are TGTGCCAGCAGTAGCGGCAGGCCATCCTACAATGAGCAGTTCTTC. The J gene is TRBJ2-1, the V gene TRBV6-5; maybe TRBD2 (5 bases). V was cut by 5 bases and J by 1 base, with 12 bases left in between. The CDR3 runs 15 residues. The V gene's germline CDR1 is MNHEY and CDR2 SVGAGI.

The chain recombines TRBV10-1 with TRBJ1-1, with unresolved D. Trimming removed 3 bases from V and 4 bases from J, with 12 bases in between. The CDR3 has 14 residues. Germline CDR1 is WNHNN and CDR2 is SYGVQD (reference sequence). The chain's CDR3 is CASSENGGLTEAFF. The CDR3 bases are TGCGCCAGCAGTGAAAATGGAGGGCTCACTGAAGCTTTCTTT.

The chain has TRBV7-3 and TRBJ1-2, with TRBD1 as a possible D gene (6 bases). Per germline, CDR1 SGHTA and CDR2 FQGTGA. The CDR3 length is 15 residues. V shed 5 bases and J shed 5 bases, with 18 bases lying between them. CDR3 coding DNA: TGTGCCAGCAGCCCAGGGGCGTACGGTGATTATGGCTACACCTTC. The encoded protein is CASSPGAYGDYGYTF.

The rearrangement uses TRBV28 and TRBJ1-3; weak D call: TRBD1 (6 bases). The V gene lost 3 bases and the J gene lost 0 bases, with 6 bases spanning the gap. Looked up from germline, CDR1 is MDHEN and CDR2 is SYDVKM. CDR3 length equals 14 residues. CDR3 DNA: TGTGCCAGCAGTTTGGACAGCTCTGGAAACACCATATATTTT. This sequence encodes CASSLDSSGNTIYF.

The chain combines TRBV14 with TRBJ2-5, with TRBD1 identical over 8 bases. The CDR3 contains 14 residues. The V gene end was trimmed by 4 bases and the J gene end by 6 bases; junction bases not matched to a gene: 7. Germline CDR1 SGHDN, CDR2 FVKESK. The CDR3 DNA sequence: TGTGCCAGCAGCCGATTACAGGGGGTAAAGACCCAGTACTTC. It encodes CASSRLQGVKTQYF.

This clone came up a few times. The gene calls are TRBV6-6 and TRBJ1-5; D is perhaps TRBD1 (5 bases). Germline V lookup: CDR1 MNHNY, CDR2 SVGAGI (reference sequence). Trimming removed 7 bases from V and 15 bases from J, with 19 bases in between. CDR3 length equals 12 residues. The CDR3 DNA reads TGTGCCAGCACCACCTGGGACTTAAACACGCATTTT. It specifies CASTTWDLNTHF.

The chain uses TRBV18 and TRBJ2-1; TRBD1 matches 8 bases. This CDR3 is built from 17 residues. Unmatched junction bases numbered 7, after V lost 3 bases and J lost 0 bases. Germline lookup yields CDR1 KGHSH and CDR2 LQKENI. The CDR3 region has the DNA TGTGCCAGCTCACCCCGCCGAGGGACAGGCTCCTACAATGAGCAGTTCTTC. It yields the protein CASSPRRGTGSYNEQFF.

V is TRBV7-2 and J is TRBJ1-1, with D unresolved. V dropped 4 bases and J dropped 0 bases, with 6 bases sitting between them. Per the germline V gene, CDR1 is SGHTA and CDR2 is FQGNSA. The CDR3 covers 13 residues. CDR3 DNA: TGTGCCAGCAGCTCCTTTCTGAACACTGAAGCTTTCTTT. It yields the protein CASSSFLNTEAFF.

V gene TRBV4-2 combines with J gene TRBJ2-3; 10 bases line up with TRBD2. The V gene's germline CDR1 is LGHNA and CDR2 YNFKEQ. The trim removed 2 bases at V and 4 bases at J, leaving 3 bases unmatched. The CDR3 has 15 residues. This CDR3 reads CASSQRSGGADTQYF. CDR3 nucleotides: TGTGCCAGCAGCCAAAGGAGCGGGGGGGCAGATACGCAGTATTTT.